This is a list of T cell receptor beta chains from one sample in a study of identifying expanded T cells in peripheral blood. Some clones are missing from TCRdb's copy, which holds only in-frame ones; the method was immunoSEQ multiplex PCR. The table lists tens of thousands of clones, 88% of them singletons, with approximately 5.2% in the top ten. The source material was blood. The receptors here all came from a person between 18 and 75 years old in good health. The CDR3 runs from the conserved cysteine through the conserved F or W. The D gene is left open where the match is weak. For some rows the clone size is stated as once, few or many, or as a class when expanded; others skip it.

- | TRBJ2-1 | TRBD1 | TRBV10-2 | TGCGCCAGCAGATCAAACCTATACAGGGGGCGATTGAACAATGAGCAGTTCTTC | CASRSNLYRGRLNNEQFF
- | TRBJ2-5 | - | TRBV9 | TGTGCCAGCAGCGTACAGGACGGGGAGACCCAGTACTTC | CASSVQDGETQYF
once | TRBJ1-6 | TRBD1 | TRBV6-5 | TGTGCCAGCAGACCCCCCGGGACAGGGTACTCACCCCTCCACTTT | CASRPPGTGYSPLHF
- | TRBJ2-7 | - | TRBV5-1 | TGCGCCAGCAGCTTGATCGGACGGATCTCCTACGAGCAGTACTTC | CASSLIGRISYEQYF
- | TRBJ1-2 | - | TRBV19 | TGTGCCACTAGACCCTCGAGGGGTGACTATGGCTACACCTTC | CATRPSRGDYGYTF
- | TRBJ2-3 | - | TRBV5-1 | TGCGCCAGCAGCTTGGCCCCTATGACAGATACGCAGTATTTT | CASSLAPMTDTQYF
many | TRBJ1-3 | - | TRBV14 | TGTGCCAGCAGCCAATCGGCCCGGGGATCTGGAAACACCATATATTTT | CASSQSARGSGNTIYF
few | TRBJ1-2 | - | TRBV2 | TGTGCCAGCAGCCCCACGGACGGGTCTATGCTCACCTTC | CASSPTDGSMLTF
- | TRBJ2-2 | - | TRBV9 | TGTGCCAGCAGGGAGGACTGGTTTGGCGGGGAGCTGTTTTTT | CASREDWFGGELFF
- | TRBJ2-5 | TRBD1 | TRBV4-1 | TGCGCCAGCAGCCAAGTTGGGACAGGGAAACAAGAGACCCAGTACTTC | CASSQVGTGKQETQYF
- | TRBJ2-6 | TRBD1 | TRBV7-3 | TGTGCCAGCAGTTTAGACAGGGACGGTGGGGCCAACGTCCTGACTTTC | CASSLDRDGGANVLTF
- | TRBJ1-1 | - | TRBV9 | TGTGCCAGCACCCAAACCCCTCAGGCCATGGGCACTGAAGCTTTCTTT | CASTQTPQAMGTEAFF
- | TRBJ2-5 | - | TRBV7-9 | TGTGCCAGCACCCTCTCTAGGGGGGCGGGAGAGACCCAGTACTTC | CASTLSRGAGETQYF
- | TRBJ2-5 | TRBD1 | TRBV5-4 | TGTGCCAGCAGCTTGGGTCGGGACAGGGTGAAGACCCAGTACTTC | CASSLGRDRVKTQYF
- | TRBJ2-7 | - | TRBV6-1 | TGTGCCAGCAGTGAAGGGCGCTACGAGCAGTACTTC | CASSEGRYEQYF
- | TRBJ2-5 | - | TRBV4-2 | TGTGCCAGCAGCCAGAGACGGGGAACGGGAGAGACCCAGTACTTC | CASSQRRGTGETQYF
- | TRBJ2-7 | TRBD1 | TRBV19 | TGTGCCAGTGGGATTTCGGACAGGGGGCCCTACGAGCAGTACTTC | CASGISDRGPYEQYF
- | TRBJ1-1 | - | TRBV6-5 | TGTGCCAGCAGTCATCAAGACAGTGTAACTGAAGCTTTCTTT | CASSHQDSVTEAFF
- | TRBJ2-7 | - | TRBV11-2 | TGTGCCAGCAGCTTAACTATCGGGAGCTACGAGCAGTACTTC | CASSLTIGSYEQYF
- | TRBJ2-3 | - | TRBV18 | TGTGCCAGCTCACCAAGAGAGAGAATGGGCACAGATACGCAGTATTTT | CASSPRERMGTDTQYF
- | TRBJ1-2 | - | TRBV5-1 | TGCGCCAGCAGCAAATCAGGGGATGGCTACACCTTC | CASSKSGDGYTF
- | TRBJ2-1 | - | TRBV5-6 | TGTGCCAGCTCACCCGGACGGAATGAGCAGTTCTTC | CASSPGRNEQFF
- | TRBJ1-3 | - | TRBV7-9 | TGTGCCAGCAGCCCACAGGCCTCTGGAAACACCATATATTTT | CASSPQASGNTIYF
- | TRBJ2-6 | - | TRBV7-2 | TGTGCCAGCAGCCCCCCGAGGGGTAACTCTGGGGCCAACGTCCTGACTTTC | CASSPPRGNSGANVLTF
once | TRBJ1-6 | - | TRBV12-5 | TGTGCTAGTGGTTTGGTCTCCCAGGACTCTAAACCCCTCCACTTT | CASGLVSQDSKPLHF
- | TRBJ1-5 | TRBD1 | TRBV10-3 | TGTGCCAGTGCGACAGGGGGCCTACTAGGTCAGCCCCAGCATTTT | CASATGGLLGQPQHF